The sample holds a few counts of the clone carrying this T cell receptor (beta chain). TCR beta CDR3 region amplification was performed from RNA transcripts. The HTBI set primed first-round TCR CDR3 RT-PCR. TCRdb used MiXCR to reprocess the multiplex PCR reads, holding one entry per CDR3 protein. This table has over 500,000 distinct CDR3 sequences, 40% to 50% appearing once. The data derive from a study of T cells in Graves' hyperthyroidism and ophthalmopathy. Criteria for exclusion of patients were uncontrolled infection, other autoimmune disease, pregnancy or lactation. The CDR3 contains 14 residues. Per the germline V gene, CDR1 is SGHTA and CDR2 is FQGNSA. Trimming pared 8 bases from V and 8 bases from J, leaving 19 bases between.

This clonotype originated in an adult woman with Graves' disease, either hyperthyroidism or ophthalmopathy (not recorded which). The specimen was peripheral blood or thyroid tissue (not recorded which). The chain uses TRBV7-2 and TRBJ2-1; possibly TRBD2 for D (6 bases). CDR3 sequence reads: CASPHSGSGDEQFF. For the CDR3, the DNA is TGTGCCAGCCCCCACTCCGGGAGTGGAGATGAGCAGTTCTTC.